The clone carrying this T cell receptor beta chain was counted between two and nine times. Its specificity is unknown. This specimen includes other DNA sequences encoding the same CDR3. These data originate in a study of beta chain features in type 1 diabetes. Study findings and constraints: All four CD4+ subsets of Type 1 diabetes patients contained TCRB CDR3s that were moderately but significantly shorter.

Staining for CD45RO/CCR7/CD25/CD127/CD95/CD27 allowed sorting of CD4+ naive, central memory, regulatory and stem cell-like memory cells. Germline V gene sequence: CDR1 SGHDT, CDR2 YYEEEE. The ends were cut back, 0 bases at V and 1 base at J, with 4 bases in the middle. The CDR3 sequence is 13 residues long. Expressed TCRB transcripts were sequenced because the isolated RNA had all been reverse transcribed beforehand. Clones were sequenced by immunoSEQ multiplex PCR, and TCRdb holds only the in-frame ones, with some missing. Of about 320,000 clones in the sample, 11% to 15% were seen once. The source of this sequence is a man aged 30 to 39 in good health. The chain employs TRBV5-6 and TRBJ1-1; D is uncertain. The material sequenced was central memory CD4+ T cells from blood. This CDR3 is CASSLGRNTEAFF. The CDR3 DNA reads as TGTGCCAGCAGCTTGGGGAGGAACACTGAAGCTTTCTTT.